The 23 T cell receptor beta chains given below trace back to one sample, sequenced in a study of blood T cell repertoires in COVID-19. Generated by immunoSEQ multiplex PCR, the TCRdb table keeps only in-frame clones and is missing some. The table records 200,000 to 250,000 clones, approximately 84% of them present only once. The sequenced material came from peripheral blood. Receptors originate from a man aged 40-49 years with acute or convalescent COVID-19.

V and J are TRBV5-1 and TRBJ1-1; D perhaps matches TRBD1 (6 bases). Per germline, CDR1 SGHRS and CDR2 YFSETQ. Trimming removed 7 bases from V and 4 bases from J, with 17 bases in between. This CDR3 has 14 amino acids. CDR3 sequence (DNA): TGCGCCAGCCGATACCGCGACAGGACCACTGAAGCTTTCTTT. This codes for CASRYRDRTTEAFF.

This rearrangement joins TRBV6-1 to TRBJ2-7, with no clear D. The germline V and J ends were trimmed by 3 bases and 1 base, with 7 bases remaining between them. The CDR3 covers 13 residues. Germline loops: CDR1 MNHNS, CDR2 SASEGT. The CDR3, as DNA: TGTGCCAGCAGTGAGGAGATTTCCTACGAGCAGTACTTC. Translation gives CASSEEISYEQYF.

As regards this clone: The germline gene is not matched at one end of the junction; a read error may be the cause. The CDR3 nucleotides read TGTGCCAGCAGTTTAGGGCAGGGTGGAGAAAAACTGTTTTTT. This codes for CASSLGQGGEKLFF. V usage is TRBV7-9 and J usage is TRBJ1-4; a weak D match, TRBD1 (5 bases). The CDR3 has 14 residues. Germline V gene data show CDR1 as SEHNR and CDR2 as FQNEAQ (reference sequence).

This clone occurred once. The V and J genes are TRBV12-3 or TRBV12-4 and TRBJ1-2, with 8 bases identical to TRBD1. With 6 bases clipped from V and 13 bases from J, the junction kept 13 bases outside the gene matches. This CDR3 spans 13 amino acids. CDR3 loop: CASSGTGTGFRTF. The CDR3 DNA follows: TGTGCCAGCAGCGGGACCGGGACAGGTTTCCGCACCTTC.

The chain is built from TRBV3-1 (or the pseudogene TRBV3-2) and TRBJ2-1, with D tentatively TRBD1 (6 bases). The CDR3 covers 15 residues. The V gene lost 0 bases and the J gene lost 0 bases, with 6 bases spanning the gap. Germline loops: CDR1 LGHDT, CDR2 YNNKEL (reference sequence). The CDR3: CASSQDRGSYNEQFF. In DNA form, the CDR3 reads TGTGCCAGCAGCCAAGACAGGGGCTCCTACAATGAGCAGTTCTTC.

The genes are TRBV27 and TRBJ2-4; tentative D call: TRBD2 (6 bases). Germline lookup yields CDR1 MNHEY and CDR2 SMNVEV (reference sequence). The CDR3 totals 17 residues. Between the trimmed V and J ends, which lost 4 bases and 1 base, there was a span of 17 bases. The CDR3 coding sequence is TGTGCCAGCAGTTCAGGCCTCCCCGGAGGGGCCAAAAACATTCAGTACTTC. This gives the protein CASSSGLPGGAKNIQYF.

The chain recombines TRBV2 with TRBJ2-5, with TRBD1 as a possible D gene (6 bases). Germline V gene data show CDR1 as SNHLY and CDR2 as FYNNEI. CDR3 length equals 13 residues. With 7 bases removed from V and 4 bases from J, the gap between germline ends came to 13 bases. The CDR3 loop is CASNYREGETQYF. The CDR3 coding sequence is TGTGCCAGCAACTACAGGGAAGGAGAGACCCAGTACTTC.

This clone was detected only a few times. This chain connects TRBV18 to TRBJ1-1, with D uncertain. The CDR3 totals 13 residues. Germline V lookup: CDR1 KGHSH, CDR2 LQKENI. V lost 2 bases and J lost 2, with 6 bases in between. The CDR3 DNA follows: TGTGCCAGCTCACCAACAGCAAACACTGAAGCTTTCTTT. Translation gives CASSPTANTEAFF.

The chain couples TRBV7-9 to TRBJ2-1, with TRBD2 matching 9 bases. The CDR3 totals 16 residues. Germline V lookup: CDR1 SEHNR, CDR2 FQNEAQ (reference sequence). Losses at the gene ends were 5 bases for V and 2 bases for J; bases not matched to a gene: 7. The CDR3 bases are TGTGCCAGCAGCCGAAATAGCGGGGGACCCTACAATGAGCAGTTCTTC. It specifies CASSRNSGGPYNEQFF.

The chain recombines TRBV5-6 with TRBJ1-1; D is unclear. CDR1 and CDR2 (germline): SGHDT, YYEEEE. The ends were cut back, 0 bases at V and 0 bases at J, with 9 bases in the middle. The CDR3 runs 15 residues. The CDR3, as DNA: TGTGCCAGCAGCTTGGGGCAGGTTATGAACACTGAAGCTTTCTTT. Its translation: CASSLGQVMNTEAFF.

This clone was recorded once. The V gene is TRBV19, the J gene TRBJ2-5, with 7 bases lining up with TRBD2. Germline CDR1 reads LNHDA; CDR2 reads SQIVND (reference sequence). This CDR3 has 15 amino acids. Losses at the gene ends were 5 bases for V and 2 bases for J; bases not matched to a gene: 8. Written as DNA, the CDR3 is TGTGCCAGTAGTGTCGGGACGGGGGGTCAAGAGACCCAGTACTTC. Its protein product is CASSVGTGGQETQYF. Full variable domain (missing parts from reference TRBV19 and TRBJ2-5): DGGITQSPKYLFRKEGQNVTLSCEQNLNHDAMYWYRQDPGQGLRLIYYSQIVNDFQKGDIAEGYSVSREKKESFPLTVTSAQKNPTAFYLCASSVGTGGQETQYFGPGTRLLVL.

The chain recombines TRBV7-9 with TRBJ2-7, with TRBD1 matching over 7 bases. The CDR3 is 14 amino acids. The V gene end was trimmed by 2 bases and the J gene end by 4 bases; junction bases not matched to a gene: 5. Germline loops: CDR1 SEHNR, CDR2 FQNEAQ (reference sequence). The CDR3 bases are TGTGCCAGCAGCTTAAAAGGGACAGCATACGAGCAGTACTTC. Translated: CASSLKGTAYEQYF.

The chain links TRBV5-1 to TRBJ2-3, with 7 bases aligning to TRBD1. The J segment lost 5 bases and the V segment lost 3 bases, leaving 6 bases of the junction unmatched. This CDR3 is 14 amino acids long. Germline CDR1 is SGHRS and CDR2 is YFSETQ. DNA for the CDR3: TGCGCCAGCAGCTACGGACAGGTCCAAGATACGCAGTATTTT. Translation gives CASSYGQVQDTQYF. Variable domain in full (rest from reference TRBV5-1 and TRBJ2-3): KAGVTQTPRYLIKTRGQQVTLSCSPISGHRSVSWYQQTPGQGLQFLFEYFSETQRNKGNFPGRFSGRQFSNSRSEMNVSTLELGDSALYLCASSYGQVQDTQYFGPGTRLTVL.

This chain uses TRBV7-3 with TRBJ2-1; perhaps TRBD1 as D (7 bases). In germline, CDR1 is SGHTA, CDR2 FQGTGA. The CDR3 totals 14 residues. V shed 5 bases and J shed 5 bases, with 13 bases lying between them. The CDR3 spells CASSQGGSDNEQFF. CDR3 in DNA: TGTGCCAGCAGCCAGGGGGGCTCGGACAATGAGCAGTTCTTC.

The J gene is TRBJ1-1, the V gene TRBV5-1; 8 nucleotides line up with TRBD1. The CDR3 has 14 residues. V trimming: 0 bases; J trimming: 7 bases; junction bases outside the gene matches: 5. CDR1 is SGHRS and CDR2 is YFSETQ in the germline V gene. CDR3: CASSLVQGVVEAFF. The CDR3, as DNA: TGCGCCAGCAGCTTGGTACAGGGGGTAGTTGAAGCTTTCTTT.

The chain carries TRBV19 and TRBJ1-3; unclear D gene. CDR3 length: 12 amino acids. The V end lost 9 bases, the J end lost 6 bases, and 12 bases lay between the germline ends. The germline V gene encodes CDR1 LNHDA and CDR2 SQIVND (reference sequence). Here the CDR3 reads CASHGDENTIYF. The CDR3 bases are TGTGCCAGCCACGGAGACGAAAACACCATATATTTT.

With respect to this clone: Other DNA sequences within the sample encode an identical CDR3. The V call is TRBV7-2, the J call TRBJ2-7; the D gene is possibly TRBD2 (6 bases). CDR3 length equals 13 residues. The germline V and J ends were trimmed by 0 bases and 4 bases, with 7 bases remaining between them. CDR1 is SGHTA, CDR2 FQGNSA, per germline. The CDR3 loop is CASSLAGGYEQYF. For the CDR3, the DNA is TGTGCCAGCAGCTTAGCGGGGGGATACGAGCAGTACTTC.

This chain connects TRBV5-1 to TRBJ1-1, with D possibly being TRBD1 (5 bases). The CDR3 is 16 residues long. Trimming stripped 2 bases from V and 0 bases from J, with 14 bases between. Germline V gene data show CDR1 as SGHRS and CDR2 as YFSETQ. The CDR3 reads CASSLRTFDMNTEAFF. CDR3 bases: TGCGCCAGCAGCTTACGGACATTCGACATGAACACTGAAGCTTTCTTT.

The genes are TRBV29-1 and TRBJ1-1, with TRBD1 matching 7 bases. V shed 0 bases, J shed 4 bases, and the junction held 5 bases outside the gene matches. The CDR3 consists of 14 residues. CDR1 and CDR2 from the germline V gene are SQVTM and ANQGSEA. This chain's CDR3 is CSVEDNRGSTEAFF. CDR3 DNA: TGCAGCGTTGAAGATAACAGGGGTTCCACTGAAGCTTTCTTT.

This chain's CDR3 is CARGRVGETQYF. The CDR3 region has the DNA TGTGCCAGAGGCAGGGTAGGGGAGACCCAGTACTTC. The chain uses TRBV2 and TRBJ2-5; D possibly corresponds to TRBD1 (5 bases). V lost 9 bases, J lost 5 bases, and 13 bases lay in between. Germline V CDR1 and CDR2: SNHLY, FYNNEI. The CDR3 runs 12 residues.

The chain employs TRBV6-2 or TRBV6-3 and TRBJ2-5; D gene unclear. This CDR3 is built from 14 residues. The V gene's germline CDR1 is MNHEY and CDR2 SVGEGT. Trimming left V 0 bases short and J 0 bases short, with 5 bases between. In DNA, the CDR3 is TGTGCCAGCAGTTACTCGGGCTACCAAGAGACCCAGTACTTC. It encodes CASSYSGYQETQYF.

The chain uses TRBV14 and TRBJ2-3; 7 bases agree with TRBD1. Unmatched junction bases numbered 16, after V lost 3 bases and J lost 10 bases. This CDR3 comprises 16 residues. CDR1 is SGHDN and CDR2 is FVKESK in the germline V gene. The CDR3 loop reads CASSQKITGASAAQYF. DNA of the CDR3: TGTGCCAGCAGCCAGAAGATCACAGGGGCGTCGGCGGCGCAGTATTTT.

The J gene is TRBJ1-1, the V gene TRBV30; a weak D match, TRBD1 (6 bases). Trimming stripped 2 bases from V and 7 bases from J, with 17 bases between. This CDR3 has 14 amino acids. The germline V gene has CDR1 GTSNPN and CDR2 SVGIG (reference sequence). The CDR3 bases are TGTGCCTGGAGTCCCCTGCGGACAGCTAGTGAAGCTTTCTTT. It specifies CAWSPLRTASEAFF.